The rows below give T cell receptor beta chains drawn from one sample of a study of blood T cell repertoires in COVID-19. Only in-frame clones appear in the TCRdb table, and some are missing; sequencing was by immunoSEQ multiplex PCR. The sample contains 350,000 to 450,000 clones, 70% to 90% of which appear only once. Sequencing was performed on PBMCs or T cells enriched from blood (not recorded which). All receptors derive from a woman aged 18-29 years who had been exposed to COVID-19. CDR3s include the opening cysteine and the closing phenylalanine or tryptophan. D genes are given only for firm matches. The size field is filled for only some rows; it gives once, few, many or a size class.

D | size | length | J | V | CDR3 | DNA
- | - | 14 | TRBJ2-2 | TRBV28 | CASSFPIDTGELFF | TGTGCCAGCAGTTTCCCGATAGACACCGGGGAGCTGTTTTTT
TRBD2 | - | 17 | TRBJ2-7 | TRBV5-1 | CASSLSSGRASTYEQYF | TGCGCCAGCAGCTTGTCTAGCGGGAGGGCCTCCACCTACGAGCAGTACTTC
- | - | 13 | TRBJ2-3 | TRBV3-1/TRBV3-2 | CASSSSGTDTQYF | TGTGCCAGCAGCTCATCAGGCACAGATACGCAGTATTTT
- | - | 13 | TRBJ2-7 | TRBV7-6 | CASSLARGDEQYF | TGTGCCAGCAGCTTAGCGCGGGGAGACGAGCAGTACTTC
TRBD2 | - | 18 | TRBJ2-1 | TRBV25-1 | CASSDVASGRLSYNEQFF | TGTGCCAGCAGTGATGTGGCTAGCGGGAGGTTGTCCTACAATGAGCAGTTCTTC
- | - | 16 | TRBJ1-6 | TRBV15 | CATSRLAGRGYSPLHF | TGTGCCACCAGCAGACTCGCGGGAAGAGGTTATTCACCCCTCCACTTT
- | - | 14 | TRBJ2-7 | TRBV3-1/TRBV3-2 | CASSQAGVSYEQYF | TGTGCCAGCAGCCAAGCTGGAGTCTCCTACGAGCAGTACTTC
TRBD1 | few | 15 | TRBJ1-2 | TRBV4-1 | CASSQGTGEFYGYTF | TGCGCCAGCAGCCAAGGGACAGGGGAGTTCTATGGCTACACCTTC
TRBD1 | - | 15 | TRBJ2-7 | TRBV5-4 | CASSSTGQGAYEQYF | TGTGCCAGCAGCTCGACGGGACAGGGGGCCTACGAGCAGTACTTC
- | - | 14 | TRBJ2-5 | TRBV5-4 | CASSFGPAGETQYF | TGTGCCAGCAGCTTCGGGCCAGCGGGAGAGACCCAGTACTTC
- | - | 13 | TRBJ1-1 | TRBV19 | CATRDSSYTEAFF | TGTGCCACCAGAGACAGTTCCTACACTGAAGCTTTCTTT
- | - | 13 | TRBJ2-1 | TRBV7-2 | CASSQLGAVEQFF | TGTGCCAGCAGCCAACTGGGGGCAGTCGAGCAGTTCTTC
- | - | 15 | TRBJ2-5 | TRBV14 | CASSQRGAIGETQYF | TGTGCCAGCAGCCAACGTGGGGCGATCGGTGAGACCCAGTACTTC
TRBD1 | few | 15 | TRBJ2-7 | TRBV4-1 | CASSQTGQGSYEQYF | TGCGCCAGCAGCCAAACCGGACAGGGATCCTACGAGCAGTACTTC
TRBD2 | - | 15 | TRBJ2-7 | TRBV3-1/TRBV3-2 | CASSQEVAGGYEQYF | TGTGCCAGCAGCCAAGAGGTAGCGGGGGGATACGAGCAGTACTTC